A selection of T cell receptor beta chains follows, all from one sample in a study of blood T cell repertoires in COVID-19. The assay was immunoSEQ multiplex PCR, and TCRdb's table has in-frame clones only and misses some. The sample lists just over 250,000 clones, around 87% occurring once. Specimen: peripheral blood. These receptors were collected from a woman between 50 and 59 years old with acute or convalescent COVID-19. Both conserved end residues are part of each CDR3. A D gene is named only where the DNA matches it firmly. Size is stated for part of the rows, as once, few or many counts, or as a class when the clone is expanded.

v_gene	len	d_gene	abundance	j_gene	CDR3aa	CDR3nt
TRBV27	16	-	-	TRBJ2-7	CASTRLQGLGADEQYF	TGTGCCAGCACAAGGTTACAGGGTCTCGGAGCCGACGAGCAGTACTTC
TRBV7-2	17	TRBD2	-	TRBJ2-1	CASSLELAQREWNEQFF	TGTGCCAGCAGCTTAGAGTTGGCCCAGCGGGAGTGGAATGAGCAGTTCTTC
TRBV7-9	18	TRBD1	-	TRBJ1-1	CASSLYGKTGQGDAEAFF	TGTGCCAGCAGCTTATACGGGAAAACAGGACAGGGGGACGCTGAAGCTTTCTTT
TRBV5-1	16	-	few	TRBJ1-4	CASSLVLGGYGEKLFF	TGCGCCAGCAGCTTGGTTCTGGGAGGGTACGGTGAAAAACTGTTTTTT
TRBV28	15	-	-	TRBJ1-4	CASSPGGGNHEKLFF	TGTGCCAGCAGCCCAGGCGGGGGTAACCACGAAAAACTGTTTTTT
TRBV5-1	16	TRBD1	-	TRBJ2-1	CASRGTGTGRDNEQFF	TGCGCCAGCAGAGGGACCGGGACAGGAAGGGACAATGAGCAGTTCTTC
TRBV5-1	15	TRBD2	once	TRBJ2-2	CASTLGLAGTGELFF	TGCGCCAGCACCTTGGGACTAGCGGGAACCGGGGAGCTGTTTTTT
TRBV7-9	18	TRBD1	-	TRBJ2-1	CASSPYDLGQVRKNEQFF	TGTGCCAGCAGCCCCTACGACCTGGGACAGGTTAGAAAAAATGAGCAGTTCTTC
TRBV6-2/TRBV6-3	15	TRBD2	-	TRBJ2-1	CASSRGTSGNNEQFF	TGTGCCAGCAGCAGGGGGACTAGCGGGAACAATGAGCAGTTCTTC
TRBV27	13	-	few	TRBJ2-3	CASRARGTDTQYF	TGTGCCAGCAGGGCCCGGGGGACAGATACGCAGTATTTT
TRBV2	14	-	-	TRBJ2-3	CASSATYLAGTQYF	TGTGCCAGCAGTGCCACTTACTTGGCAGGTACGCAGTATTTT
TRBV2	14	TRBD1	-	TRBJ2-2	CASSVGQGPGELFF	TGTGCCAGCAGTGTAGGACAGGGGCCCGGGGAGCTGTTTTTT
TRBV5-1	13	-	-	TRBJ1-5	CASSVSGLSPQHF	TGCGCCAGCAGCGTATCGGGTCTTTCGCCCCAGCATTTT
TRBV3-1/TRBV3-2	14	TRBD1	-	TRBJ1-4	CASSHSWDREKLFF	TGTGCCAGCAGCCATTCATGGGACAGAGAAAAACTGTTTTTT
TRBV21-1	15	-	few	TRBJ1-5	CAHDGRGWRNQPQHF	TGTGCCCACGACGGCAGGGGGTGGCGCAATCAGCCCCAGCATTTT
TRBV28	15	TRBD1	-	TRBJ1-2	CASREGTGWDYGYTF	TGTGCCAGCAGGGAAGGGACAGGGTGGGACTATGGCTACACCTTC
TRBV9	17	TRBD1	-	TRBJ2-1	CASSVAPRGQGVGEQFF	TGTGCCAGCAGCGTAGCCCCTAGGGGACAGGGGGTGGGGGAGCAGTTCTTC
TRBV5-1	16	-	-	TRBJ2-3	CASSSWGQGNADTQYF	TGCGCCAGCAGCTCCTGGGGGCAGGGGAACGCAGATACGCAGTATTTT
TRBV5-1	16	TRBD1	few	TRBJ2-7	CASSVAPGQGTYEQYF	TGCGCCAGCAGCGTAGCCCCGGGACAGGGAACCTACGAGCAGTACTTC
TRBV6-5	14	-	-	TRBJ1-1	CASSVRRENTEAFF	TGTGCCAGCAGCGTTCGACGGGAAAACACTGAAGCTTTCTTT